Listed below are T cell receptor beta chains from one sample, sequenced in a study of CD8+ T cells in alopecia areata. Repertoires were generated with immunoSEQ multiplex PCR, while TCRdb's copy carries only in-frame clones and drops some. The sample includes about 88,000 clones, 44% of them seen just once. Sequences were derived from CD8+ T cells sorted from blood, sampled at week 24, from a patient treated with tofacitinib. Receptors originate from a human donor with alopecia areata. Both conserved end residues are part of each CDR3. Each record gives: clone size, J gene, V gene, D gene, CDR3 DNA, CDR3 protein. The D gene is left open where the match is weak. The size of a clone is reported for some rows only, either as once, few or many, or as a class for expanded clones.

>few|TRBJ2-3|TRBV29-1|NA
TGCAGCGCCCCAGGCCCCATCACAGATACGCAGTATTTT
CSAPGPITDTQYF
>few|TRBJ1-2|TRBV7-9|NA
TGTGCCAGCAGCTCCTTCCCCCTAAGGGCGGAGGATGGCTACACCTTC
CASSSFPLRAEDGYTF
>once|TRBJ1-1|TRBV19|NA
TGTGCCAGTAGTGCTCGGGGCGTGGGGCCGAACACTGAAGCTTTCTTT
CASSARGVGPNTEAFF
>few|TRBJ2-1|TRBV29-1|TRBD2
TGCAGCGGGAGTGGCGGGAGATCAAATGAGCAGTTCTTC
CSGSGGRSNEQFF
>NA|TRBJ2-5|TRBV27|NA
TGTGCCAGCAGTTTACGGGGTGAAGAGACCCAGTACTTC
CASSLRGEETQYF
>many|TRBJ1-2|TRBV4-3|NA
TGCGCCAGCAGCCAAGAGCAGGAACGCGGCTACACCTTC
CASSQEQERGYTF
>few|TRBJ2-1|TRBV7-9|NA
TGTGCCAGCAGCTTAGAGAACTACAATGAGCAGTTCTTC
CASSLENYNEQFF
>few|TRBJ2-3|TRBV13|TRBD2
TGTGCCACGAACGACAGGCTGACTAGCGTTAGCACAGATACGCAGTATTTT
CATNDRLTSVSTDTQYF
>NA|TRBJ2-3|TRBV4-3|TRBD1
TGCGCCAGCAGCTTGGGACAGGGGAGTACCGATACGCAGTATTTT
CASSLGQGSTDTQYF
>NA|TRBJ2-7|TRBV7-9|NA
TGTGCCAGCAGCTTGGACTATAACGAGCAGTACTTC
CASSLDYNEQYF
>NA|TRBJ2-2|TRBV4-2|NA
TGTGCCAGCAGCCAAGACCCCGATGAAGGGATCACCGGGGAGCTGTTTTTT
CASSQDPDEGITGELFF
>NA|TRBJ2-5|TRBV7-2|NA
TGTGCCAGCAGCTTAACAGCGACCCAAGAGACCCAGTACTTC
CASSLTATQETQYF
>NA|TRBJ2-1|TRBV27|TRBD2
TGTGCCAGCAGTTCAGGCGGGAGGAACAATGAGCAGTTCTTC
CASSSGGRNNEQFF
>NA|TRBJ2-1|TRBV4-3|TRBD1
TGCGCCAGCAGCCCCCGACAGGGGAATGAGCAGTTCTTC
CASSPRQGNEQFF
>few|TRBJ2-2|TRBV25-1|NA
TGTGCCAGCAAAGAGAGACGAGACACCGGGGAGCTGTTTTTT
CASKERRDTGELFF
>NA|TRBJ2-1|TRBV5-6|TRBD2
TGTGCCAGCAGCCTGGGACTAGGAAACCACAATGAGCAGTTCTTC
CASSLGLGNHNEQFF
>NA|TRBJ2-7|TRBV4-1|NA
TGCGCCAGCAGCCAAGGGCGCTACGAGCAGTACTTC
CASSQGRYEQYF
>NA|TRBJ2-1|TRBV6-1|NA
TGTGCCAGCAGTGAACCTCGTCTGGGTGCCCGCTCCTACAATGAGCAGTTCTTC
CASSEPRLGARSYNEQFF
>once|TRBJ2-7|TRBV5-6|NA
TGTGCCAGCAGCATTGATAACGAGCAGTACTTC
CASSIDNEQYF
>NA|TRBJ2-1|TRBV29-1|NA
TGCAGCGTTGGTCACATTTACGATGAGCAGTTCTTC
CSVGHIYDEQFF
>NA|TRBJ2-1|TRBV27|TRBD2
TGTGCCAGCAGTCTAGCGGGAGCTTACAATGAGCAGTTCTTC
CASSLAGAYNEQFF
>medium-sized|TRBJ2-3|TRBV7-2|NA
TGTGCCAGCAGCTTAGCCAGCGGGCTTGATACGCAGTATTTT
CASSLASGLDTQYF
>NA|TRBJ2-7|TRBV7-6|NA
TGTGCCAGCAGTTTACGTGCCGACAGCTCCTACGAGCAGTACTTC
CASSLRADSSYEQYF
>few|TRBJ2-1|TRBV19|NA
TGTGCCAGTAGCCCGCTGACTAGTGGCAATGAGCAGTTCTTC
CASSPLTSGNEQFF
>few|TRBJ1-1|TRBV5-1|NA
TGCGCCAGCAGCGATCACTCCCGGAGGGGGTTGAACACTGAAGCTTTCTTT
CASSDHSRRGLNTEAFF
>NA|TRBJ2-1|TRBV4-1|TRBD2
TGCGCCAGCAGCCAAGCGGGAGGCTACAATGAGCAGTTCTTC
CASSQAGGYNEQFF
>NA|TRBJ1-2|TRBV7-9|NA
TGTGCCAGCAGCTTAGGGCGGAACTATGGCTACACCTTC
CASSLGRNYGYTF
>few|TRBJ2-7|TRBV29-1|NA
TGCAGCGTTGAAGGAGGGCAGAGCTACGAGCAGTACTTC
CSVEGGQSYEQYF
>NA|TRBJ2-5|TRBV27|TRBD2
TGTGCCAGCAGTGCCAATCTAGCGGCAGAGGTGGAGACCCAGTACTTC
CASSANLAAEVETQYF
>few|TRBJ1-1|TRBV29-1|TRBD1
TGCAGCGTTGATACAGGGGTGAACACTGAAGCTTTCTTT
CSVDTGVNTEAFF
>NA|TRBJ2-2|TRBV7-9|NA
TGTGCCTGTGTCACCGGGGAGCTGTTTTTT
CACVTGELFF
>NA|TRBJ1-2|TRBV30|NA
TGTGCCTGGAGTGTCCCAGGCAGCCACTATGGCTACACCTTC
CAWSVPGSHYGYTF
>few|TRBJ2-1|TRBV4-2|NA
TGTGCCAGTACAGTCCGGGACGCCACCGCCAATGAGCAGTTCTTC
CASTVRDATANEQFF
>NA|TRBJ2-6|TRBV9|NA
TGTGCCAGCAGTGGTGGGACTGGTGGGGCCAACGTCCTGACTTTC
CASSGGTGGANVLTF
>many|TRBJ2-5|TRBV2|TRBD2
TGTGCCAGCAGGGCGGAACTAGCGGGAGCGGAGACCCAGTACTTC
CASRAELAGAETQYF
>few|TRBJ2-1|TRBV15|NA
TGTGCCACCAGCGGCGACTCATTAAGCTCCTACAATGAGCAGTTCTTC
CATSGDSLSSYNEQFF
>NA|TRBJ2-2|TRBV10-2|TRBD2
TGCGCCAGCACTCTCCTGGGTAGCGGGACCAGTAACGCCGGGGAGCTGTTTTTT
CASTLLGSGTSNAGELFF
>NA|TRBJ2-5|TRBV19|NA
TGTGCCAGTTCAGGTGCGGAGCAGTACTTC
CASSGAEQYF
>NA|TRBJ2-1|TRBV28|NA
TGTGCCAGCAGGGGGGCCGTGGGTTCATCCTACAATGAGCAGTTCTTC
CASRGAVGSSYNEQFF
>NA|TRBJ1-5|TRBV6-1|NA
TGTGCCAGCAAGGGGCAGGATCAGCCCCAGCATTTT
CASKGQDQPQHF
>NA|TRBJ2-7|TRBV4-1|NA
TGCGCCAGCAGCCAAGAGGAAGGGAACTACGAGCAGTACTTC
CASSQEEGNYEQYF
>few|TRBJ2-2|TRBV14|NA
TGTGCCAGCAGCCAAGAGGGGCAGGGCAGAAACACCGGGGAGCTGTTTTTT
CASSQEGQGRNTGELFF
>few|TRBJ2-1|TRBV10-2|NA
TGCGCCAGCAGTGAGTCGGGGGAAAGCTCCTACAATGAGCAGTTCTTC
CASSESGESSYNEQFF
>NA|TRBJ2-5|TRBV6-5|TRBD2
TGTGCCAGCAGTTACTCGGTTCAGGGACTAGCAAAGACCCAGTACTTC
CASSYSVQGLAKTQYF
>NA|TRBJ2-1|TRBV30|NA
TGTGCCTGGAGTGTCCTTGCGGAGGACGATGAGCAGTTCTTC
CAWSVLAEDDEQFF
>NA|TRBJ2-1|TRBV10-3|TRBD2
TGTGCCTCAATCCCCGGGACTAGCGGGAGAAATGAGCAGTTCTTC
CASIPGTSGRNEQFF
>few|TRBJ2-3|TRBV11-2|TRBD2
TGTGCCAGCAGCTTAGGCCTAGCGGGATATACGCAGTATTTT
CASSLGLAGYTQYF
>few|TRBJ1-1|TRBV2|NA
TGTGCCGGACTGGAGGAAGGGGGGACTGAAGCTTTCTTT
CAGLEEGGTEAFF
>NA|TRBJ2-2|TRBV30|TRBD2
TGTGCCTGGAACAGCGGGAGTGACACCGGGGAGCTGTTTTTT
CAWNSGSDTGELFF
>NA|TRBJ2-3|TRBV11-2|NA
TGTGCCAGCAGCCCCAGGCTCTTT
CASSPRLF
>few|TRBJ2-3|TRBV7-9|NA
TGTGCCAGCAGCTTAGGTGGCACAGATACGCAGTATTTT
CASSLGGTDTQYF
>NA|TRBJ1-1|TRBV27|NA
TGTGCCAGCAGTTTAAGACTGAGTACTGAAGCTTTCTTT
CASSLRLSTEAFF